This TCR beta chain was found in a study of cytotoxic CD8 clonotypes in ibrutinib-treated CLL (dated by TCRdb to the early 2020s). Concerning the study at large: The cohort was composed of about 10 relapsed/refractory and around 14 treatment-naive patients; IGHV unmutated status was identified in 17 patients. The response samples were drawn at a median of approximately 11 months into treatment, with a range of about 6 to 36 months. Longitudinal samples were obtainable from about 30% of the roughly 90 participants in the trial. Every remission and progressive disease sample was obtained while ibrutinib was still being received by the patients. Cryopreserved peripheral blood mononuclear cells were obtained prior to treatment, at the time of response, and at either disease progression or sustained remission. An average of roughly 250,000 productive templates and roughly 94,000 productive rearrangements was obtained per sample. Partial responses were observed in about 25 patients and complete responses in 2; after a median follow-up of 68 months, remission was maintained in approximately 15 patients and progression was observed in approximately twelve. On the study overall, not on this receptor specifically: Lymph node repertoires were not examined, and the timing of sampling was not matched between patients in sustained remission and those whose disease progressed. At baseline, clonality was higher than in age-matched healthy donors and showed a strong correlation with circulating CD8+ T-cell counts. Public clonotypes were rare and either shrank or stayed stable during treatment, and the rise in clonality at ibrutinib response reflected expansion of private clonotypes. At ibrutinib response clonality went up, during sustained remission it held steady, and at progression it dropped back toward baseline.

V was cut back by 2 bases and J by 7 bases, leaving a gap of 15 bases between them. CDR1 and CDR2 are read off the germline V gene as MGHRA and YSYEKL. Reading from cysteine to phenylalanine, the CDR3 counts 14 amino acids. CDR3 DNA only is kept here, 42 bases in frame from base 1. A MiSeq instrument was used for deep resolution sequencing, which targeted depths ranging from 1 in 1 million up to 1 in 200,000 T cells, with coverage averaging 10x for each clonotype. The immunoSEQ hsTCRB Kit was used to generate the TCR beta libraries. The study's own analysis went as follows. Data were analyzed with ImmunoSEQ Data Assistant and ImmunoSEQ Analyzer, with V, D and J genes assigned per IMGT definitions. Clonality, which ranges from 0 to 1, was calculated as one minus the normalized Shannon entropy of productive rearrangement frequencies. Public clonotype analysis was restricted to overrepresented clonotypes comprising at least 0.05% of each patient's repertoire. About a dozen age-matched healthy donor repertoires from immuneACCESS were used as controls for clonality. As stored in TCRdb, this immuneACCESS dataset retains in-frame rearrangements with V and J assigned. A fraction of the clones does not appear; measured against another copy, unresolved V genes explain less than half of the discrepancy, and the remainder lacks a known reason. The DNA gave D and trimming, while V, J and clone size come from that table. The sample yields about 50,000 clones; about three fifths were counted once. The top ten clones comprise 25% to 35% of the sample.

The label giving this sample's time point can be read as: 20 to 25 months on ibrutinib. For TCR beta library preparation, about 1.8 micrograms of genomic DNA were isolated from cryopreserved PBMCs. Longitudinal blood samples from CLL patients on ibrutinib monotherapy underwent high-throughput TCR beta sequencing. The patients took part in an open-label, single-center phase 2 trial of ibrutinib monotherapy. As to this clone: Its cognate antigen has yet to be identified. Base qualities are not provided; no much larger clone lies one nucleotide away.

The sequence joins TRBV4-1 to TRBJ2-7; perhaps TRBD1 is the D gene, with 6 bases matching. The clonotype comes from a human donor with chronic lymphocytic leukemia. Sequenced material: PBMCs, taken after 24 months of ibrutinib treatment. This receptor carries the CDR3 CASSQLQGPGEQYF. The nucleotide sequence is given as TGCGCCAGCAGCCAACTACAGGGCCCTGGGGAGCAGTACTTC.